This TCR beta chain is from a study of blood T cell repertoires in COVID-19. For the study at large: Whether acute or convalescent, the COVID-19 samples came from the United States, Italy and Spain. T cells, B-cell-depleted T cells, or PBMCs provided the cDNA or gDNA that served as material.

As processed by the authors: It was from reference gene primer amplification that nucleated cell counts were estimated. The table came from immunoSEQ multiplex PCR; TCRdb's copy has only in-frame clones and leaves some out. V and J calls plus clone size are reproduced from that table; the DNA served to infer D and trimming. This sample carries roughly 32,000 clones, about 74% of them seen once, and the ten largest clones take around 15%. Trimming stripped 6 bases from V and 3 bases from J, with 6 bases between. The CDR3 runs 11 residues. The chain uses TRBV12-3 or TRBV12-4 and TRBJ2-7; D gene ambiguous. The sequence came from a human donor in a cohort sampled during active COVID-19. The sample taken for sequencing was peripheral blood. The CDR3 loop is CASSKLYEQYF. DNA for the CDR3: TGTGCCAGCAGCAAACTCTACGAGCAGTACTTC.